These 30 T cell receptor beta chains came from one sample sequenced in a study of beta chain features in type 1 diabetes. Points from the study as a whole: People with Type 1 diabetes carried modestly yet significantly shorter TCRB CDR3s in all four CD4+ subsets.

No antigen is known for these receptors. Expressed TCRB transcripts were sequenced, since all the RNA that had been isolated was reverse transcribed. Sequencing was performed with immunoSEQ multiplex PCR; in TCRdb, only in-frame clones are kept and a portion is missing. The sample lists approximately 41,000 clones, 60% to 75% occurring once. Sequencing was carried out using Tregs from blood. The source is a man aged 25-45 years with type 1 diabetes. Some clones in this sample may be carry-over from other donors' samples.

J is TRBJ2-2 and V is TRBV5-1, with a tentative D call TRBD1 (6 bases). The CDR3 covers 14 residues. Germline-derived CDR1 and CDR2 are SGHRS and YFSETQ. V shed 8 bases and J shed 0 bases, with 11 bases lying between them. CDR3 sequence (DNA): TGCGCCAGTATAGGGGGACCGAACACCGGGGAGCTGTTTTTT. This sequence encodes CASIGGPNTGELFF.

The CDR3 region is CASGLVHRSAITQYF. DNA of the CDR3: TGTGCTAGTGGTTTGGTACACAGGTCCGCAATCACGCAGTATTTT. The V and J genes are TRBV12-5 and TRBJ2-3; perhaps TRBD1 as D (5 bases). This CDR3 has 15 residues. Germline values: CDR1 LGHNT, CDR2 FRNRAP. The V end was cut by 0 bases, the J end by 9 bases, with 16 bases between. Full variable domain (rest looked up from reference TRBV12-5 and TRBJ2-3): DARVTQTPRHKVTEMGQEVTMRCQPILGHNTVFWYRQTMMQGLELLAYFRNRAPLDDSGMPKDRFSAEMPDATLATLKIQPSEPRDSAVYFCASGLVHRSAITQYFGPGTRLTVL.

This clone was found once. This chain connects TRBV2 to TRBJ1-2; no definite D call. This CDR3 contains 11 residues. Per the germline V gene, CDR1 is SNHLY and CDR2 is FYNNEI. Trimming shortened V by 8 bases and J by 6 bases, and 10 bases separated the two germline ends. Here the CDR3 reads CASRKTNGYTF. The CDR3 region has the DNA TGTGCCAGCCGAAAGACAAATGGCTACACCTTC. The full variable domain, in which reference TRBV2 and TRBJ1-2 provide the parts outside the CDR3, is EPEVTQTPSHQVTQMGQEVILRCVPISNHLYFYWYRQILGQKVEFLVSFYNNEISEKSEIFDDQFSVERPDGSNFTLKIRSTKLEDSAMYFCASRKTNGYTFGSGTRLTVV.

This rearrangement joins TRBV18 to TRBJ2-7, with TRBD1 matching over 9 bases. V shed 2 bases, J shed 2 bases, and the junction held 4 bases outside the gene matches. Germline V gives CDR1 KGHSH, CDR2 LQKENI. The CDR3 length is 15 residues. The CDR3 DNA follows: TGTGCCAGCTCACCATCGGGACAGGGTCCCTACGAGCAGTACTTC. Translated: CASSPSGQGPYEQYF.

This chain links TRBV5-1 with TRBJ2-3, with 11 positions matching TRBD2. CDR1 SGHRS and CDR2 YFSETQ come from the germline V gene. Losses at the gene ends were 0 bases for V and 0 bases for J; bases not matched to a gene: 9. The CDR3 is made up of 19 amino acids. CDR3 protein: CASSLAVTSGGLSTDTQYF. DNA for the CDR3: TGCGCCAGCAGCTTGGCCGTAACTAGCGGGGGACTTAGCACAGATACGCAGTATTTT.

V usage is TRBV11-1 and J usage is TRBJ2-1; the match to TRBD2 covers 16 bases. Germline-derived CDR1 and CDR2 are SGHAT and FQDESV (reference sequence). Unmatched junction bases numbered 3, after V lost 4 bases and J lost 6 bases. The CDR3 is made up of 16 amino acids. CDR3 sequence: CASSWGLAGGPNEQFF. CDR3 DNA: TGTGCCAGCAGCTGGGGACTAGCGGGGGGGCCCAATGAGCAGTTCTTC. Full variable domain (rest looked up from reference TRBV11-1 and TRBJ2-1): EAEVAQSPRYKITEKSQAVAFWCDPISGHATLYWYRQILGQGPELLVQFQDESVVDDSQLPKDRFSAERLKGVDSTLKIQPAELGDSAMYLCASSWGLAGGPNEQFFGPGTRLTVL.

V is TRBV25-1 and J is TRBJ2-7, with D possibly being TRBD1 (6 bases). Germline V lookup: CDR1 MGHDK, CDR2 SYGVNS. CDR3 size: 14 residues. The V end was cut by 6 bases, the J end by 0 bases, with 12 bases between. CDR3 DNA: TGTGCCAGCAGAATGGACAGTCTCTCCTACGAGCAGTACTTC. Translation gives CASRMDSLSYEQYF.

Comments on this clone: The same CDR3 is also encoded by other DNA sequences in this sample. The chain is built from TRBV30 and TRBJ1-6; perhaps TRBD1 as D (6 bases). The germline V gene encodes CDR1 GTSNPN and CDR2 SVGIG (reference sequence). This CDR3 comprises 14 residues. The V gene lost 0 bases and the J gene lost 9 bases, with 12 bases spanning the gap. The CDR3 reads CAWSVVQGSSPLHF. The CDR3 bases are TGTGCCTGGAGTGTTGTCCAGGGGAGTTCACCCCTCCACTTT.

This clone showed up just a few times. V gene TRBV19 combines with J gene TRBJ2-5, with D possibly TRBD2 on 5 matching bases. Germline assignment: CDR1 LNHDA and CDR2 SQIVND (reference sequence). With 3 bases removed from V and 6 bases from J, the gap between germline ends came to 11 bases. The CDR3 length is 13 residues. In nucleotides, the CDR3 is TGTGCCAGTAGTATGGGAGTAGTGAAGACCCAGTACTTC. It specifies CASSMGVVKTQYF.

The rearrangement uses TRBV5-1 and TRBJ2-3, with TRBD1 as a possible D gene (6 bases). CDR3 length: 14 residues. The V gene's germline CDR1 is SGHRS and CDR2 YFSETQ. The germline V and J ends were trimmed by 0 bases and 4 bases, with 9 bases remaining between them. Here the CDR3 reads CASSLAGDSDTQYF. As DNA, the CDR3 is TGCGCCAGCAGCTTGGCAGGGGATTCAGATACGCAGTATTTT.

The rearrangement uses TRBV7-2 and TRBJ1-1; D possibly corresponds to TRBD1 (6 bases). Deletions cut 10 bases from V and 1 base from J, with 19 bases between. Germline CDR1 reads SGHTA; CDR2 reads FQGNSA. The CDR3 contains 15 residues. CDR3 DNA: TGTGCCACCAAGGCGACAGGTCCCGGGAACACTGAAGCTTTCTTT. Its protein is CATKATGPGNTEAFF.

This clone was seen just once. The chain joins TRBV5-4 to TRBJ1-2; 10 bases match TRBD1. The germline gives CDR1 SGHNT, CDR2 YYREEE (reference sequence). The V segment lost 5 bases and the J segment 2 bases; nucleotides outside the gene matches: 9. The CDR3 is made up of 16 amino acids. The CDR3 sequence: CASREFRTGGNYGYTF. For the CDR3, the DNA is TGTGCCAGCAGGGAATTTCGGACAGGGGGGAACTATGGCTACACCTTC.

The chain is built from TRBV18 and TRBJ2-1, with 9 bases identical to TRBD1. The CDR3 is 13 residues long. Unmatched junction bases numbered 4, after V lost 7 bases and J lost 6 bases. Per the germline V gene, CDR1 is KGHSH and CDR2 is LQKENI. In DNA form, the CDR3 reads TGTGCCAGCTGCCCGGGACAGGGCAATGAGCAGTTCTTC. Translated, it gives CASCPGQGNEQFF.

This chain connects TRBV7-3 to TRBJ2-2; D gene ambiguous. Trimming shortened V by 6 bases and J by 1 base, and 9 bases separated the two germline ends. Germline V CDR1 and CDR2: SGHTA, FQGTGA. The CDR3 totals 14 residues. The CDR3, as DNA: TGTGCCAGCAGTTTTTCAGGGAACACCGGGGAGCTGTTTTTT. Translating gives CASSFSGNTGELFF.

The sample holds a few counts of this clone. The chain combines TRBV7-8 with TRBJ1-5; possible D gene TRBD1, 5 bases. Trimming cost V 4 bases and J 5 bases, with 21 bases left between them. Germline CDR1 and CDR2: SGHVS and FQNEAQ. CDR3 length: 17 amino acids. The CDR3 nucleotides are TGTGCCAGCAGCTACTGGAATGCGGGGGGGTATGATCAGCCCCAGCATTTT. Its protein is CASSYWNAGGYDQPQHF.

The rearrangement uses TRBV4-3 and TRBJ2-6, with D possibly matching TRBD1 (6 bases). Germline lookup yields CDR1 LGHNA and CDR2 YSLEER. CDR3 length equals 18 residues. Trimming removed 0 bases from V and 3 bases from J, with 15 bases in between. This chain's CDR3 is CASSQDEGVKGGANVLTF. The CDR3 region has the DNA TGCGCCAGCAGCCAAGATGAGGGGGTAAAAGGTGGGGCCAACGTCCTGACTTTC.

This clone was counted once. The genes are TRBV12-5 and TRBJ1-2, with a tentative D call TRBD1 (5 bases). The CDR3 has 13 residues. V shed 2 bases and J shed 3 bases, with 7 bases lying between them. Germline loops: CDR1 LGHNT, CDR2 FRNRAP. The CDR3 DNA is TGTGCTAGTGGTTTGCAGGGTTACTATGGCTACACCTTC. It is translated as CASGLQGYYGYTF.

This chain uses TRBV7-3 with TRBJ2-1, with 9 bases aligning to TRBD2. Per the germline V gene, CDR1 is SGHTA and CDR2 is FQGTGA. The trim removed 5 bases at V and 10 bases at J, leaving 15 bases unmatched. The CDR3 has 16 residues. The CDR3 reads CASSPGDGGGAMEQFF. In DNA, the CDR3 is TGTGCCAGCAGCCCAGGCGACGGCGGGGGGGCCATGGAGCAGTTCTTC.

The J gene is TRBJ1-2, the V gene TRBV29-1; D is undetermined. Germline-derived CDR1 and CDR2 are SQVTM and ANQGSEA. The CDR3 has 13 residues. Trimming left V 7 bases short and J 7 bases short, with 19 bases between. CDR3 nucleotide sequence: TGCAGCGCGAGGAGTCCGGGGTTTCGTGGCTACACCTTC. Amino acids: CSARSPGFRGYTF.

This chain uses TRBV2 with TRBJ1-2; 7 nucleotides line up with TRBD1. The CDR3 is 13 amino acids. V trimming: 6 bases; J trimming: 4 bases; junction bases outside the gene matches: 5. Per germline, CDR1 SNHLY and CDR2 FYNNEI. In DNA, the CDR3 is TGTGCCAGCAGAGTGGGACAGACCTATGGCTACACCTTC. Protein product: CASRVGQTYGYTF. Using reference TRBV2 and TRBJ1-2 for the parts outside the CDR3, the full variable domain is EPEVTQTPSHQVTQMGQEVILRCVPISNHLYFYWYRQILGQKVEFLVSFYNNEISEKSEIFDDQFSVERPDGSNFTLKIRSTKLEDSAMYFCASRVGQTYGYTFGSGTRLTVV.

This chain joins TRBV9 and TRBJ1-6, with 7 nucleotides matching TRBD1. Germline V gene sequence: CDR1 SGDLS, CDR2 YYNGEE. CDR3 size: 15 residues. V lost 3 bases, J lost 9 bases, and 9 bases stayed unmatched. As DNA, the CDR3 is TGTGCCAGCAGCGCCGTACAGGGGTTTCCTTCACCCCTCCACTTT. It translates to CASSAVQGFPSPLHF.

This clone has a handful of counts. The chain joins TRBV4-3 to TRBJ2-3; no definite D call. The CDR3 has 14 amino acids. The V end lost 0 bases, the J end lost 4 bases, and 8 bases lay between the germline ends. Germline CDR1 is LGHNA and CDR2 is YSLEER. CDR3 residues: CASSQDVRSDTQYF. Here the CDR3 DNA reads TGCGCCAGCAGCCAAGATGTTCGGTCAGATACGCAGTATTTT.

DNA for the CDR3: TGCGCCAGCAGCCCAGGAACAGCTAACACCGGGGAGCTGTTTTTT. As protein: CASSPGTANTGELFF. The chain links TRBV5-1 to TRBJ2-2, with D unclear. The germline V gene has CDR1 SGHRS and CDR2 YFSETQ. This CDR3 region has 15 residues. V lost 4 bases, J lost 2 bases, and 12 bases lay in between.

This sequence joins TRBV18 and TRBJ1-6; a weak D match, TRBD1 (5 bases). This CDR3 is built from 13 residues. Looked up from germline, CDR1 is KGHSH and CDR2 is LQKENI. Trimming left V 2 bases short and J 14 bases short, with 13 bases between. CDR3 sequence (DNA): TGTGCCAGCTCACCAGAGTGGGGGGGGGCCCTCCACTTT. This codes for CASSPEWGGALHF.

The chain's CDR3 is CASSLTRGRYEQYF. The CDR3 DNA reads as TGTGCCAGCAGCTTGACAAGGGGGCGTTACGAGCAGTACTTC. The chain is built from TRBV7-6 and TRBJ2-7, with 7 nucleotides matching TRBD1. The junction had 6 bases not matched to a gene; V was cut back by 3 bases and J by 4 bases. The CDR3 contains 14 residues. Germline CDR1 is SGHVS and CDR2 is FNYEAQ.

This clone was seen only a few times. The J gene is TRBJ2-5, the V gene TRBV11-2; possible D gene TRBD2, 5 bases. The CDR3 sequence is 11 residues long. Trimming took 5 bases from V and 7 from J, leaving 8 bases between them. Germline V gene sequence: CDR1 SGHAT, CDR2 FQNNGV. The CDR3 is CASSARGTQYF. CDR3 bases: TGTGCCAGCAGCGCCCGGGGGACCCAGTACTTC.

The gene calls are TRBV7-3 and TRBJ2-3; perhaps TRBD2 as D (6 bases). The CDR3 is made up of 14 amino acids. Germline V CDR1 and CDR2: SGHTA, FQGTGA. Trimming stripped 0 bases from V and 3 bases from J, with 7 bases between. Here the CDR3 reads CASSLTGGTDTQYF. The CDR3 DNA is TGTGCCAGCAGCTTAACGGGGGGAACAGATACGCAGTATTTT.

This CDR3 is CASSVDVGLNTGELFF. The CDR3, as DNA: TGTGCCAGCAGCGTAGATGTGGGACTTAACACCGGGGAGCTGTTTTTT. V usage is TRBV9 and J usage is TRBJ2-2, with a possible D match to TRBD2 (6 bases). Germline CDR1 is SGDLS and CDR2 is YYNGEE. V was trimmed by 0 bases and J by 2 bases, leaving 11 bases between them. This CDR3 spans 16 amino acids.

This sequence joins TRBV6-1 and TRBJ1-6; TRBD1 might be the D (5 bases). V dropped 2 bases and J dropped 6 bases, with 11 bases sitting between them. This CDR3 region has 15 residues. The V gene's germline CDR1 is MNHNS and CDR2 SASEGT. CDR3 nucleotides: TGTGCCAGCAGTGAACACATGGGGCTTAATTCACCCCTCCACTTT. Its translation: CASSEHMGLNSPLHF.

The chain links TRBV5-1 to TRBJ2-3, with a tentative D call TRBD2 (5 bases). The CDR3 totals 13 residues. CDR1 and CDR2 (germline): SGHRS, YFSETQ. V was cut by 6 bases and J by 4 bases, with 12 bases left in between. CDR3 in DNA: TGCGCCAGCACCACGGGGATAGCAGATACGCAGTATTTT. As protein: CASTTGIADTQYF.